This TCR beta chain was sequenced during a study of PD-1 blockade in classical Hodgkin lymphoma. Germline V gives CDR1 MNHNY, CDR2 SVGAGI (reference sequence). With 6 bases removed from V and 6 bases from J, the gap between germline ends came to 9 bases. This CDR3 has 11 amino acids. Assay used: immunoSEQ multiplex PCR; TCRdb lists only in-frame clones, some missing. Of tens of thousands of clones listed, approximately 90% are singletons. After autologous stem cell transplantation all patients relapsed, and prior brentuximab vedotin exposure differed between cohorts. The material sequenced was peripheral blood mononuclear cells (PBMCs), taken at baseline. The chain uses TRBV6-6 and TRBJ2-7, with unresolved D. The receptor was isolated from a human donor with classical Hodgkin lymphoma. The CDR3 protein is CASSHVGEQYF. The CDR3 region has the DNA TGTGCCAGCAGCCACGTGGGCGAGCAGTACTTC.